Below are 17 T cell receptor beta chains sequenced from a single sample in a study of shared clonotypes between healthy human individuals. Repertoires were generated with immunoSEQ multiplex PCR, while TCRdb's copy carries only in-frame clones and drops some. There are about 1,500,000 clones in the sample; roughly 97% occur only once, and approximately 1.1% lies in the top ten. Sequences were obtained from naive CD4+ T cells sorted from blood. As for subset: CD45RA+ positively selected. Every receptor here comes from a man aged 25-40 years in good health.

The CDR3 sequence is CASSSTRYNEQFF. The CDR3 DNA reads TGTGCCAGCAGCTCCACTAGGTACAATGAGCAGTTCTTC. V is TRBV7-3 and J is TRBJ2-1; D is possibly TRBD2 (5 bases). Germline V lookup: CDR1 SGHTA, CDR2 FQGTGA. V dropped 4 bases and J dropped 4 bases, with 8 bases sitting between them. The CDR3 has 13 amino acids.

This chain uses TRBV28 with TRBJ1-1; D is undetermined. CDR1 is MDHEN, CDR2 SYDVKM, per germline. There are 13 residues in the CDR3. Trimming left V 2 bases short and J 5 bases short, with 9 bases between. DNA for the CDR3: TGTGCCAGCAGTTTACCGGTGGCGACTGAAGCTTTCTTT. Translating it yields CASSLPVATEAFF.

This clone was counted once. The J gene is TRBJ2-1, the V gene TRBV11-2, with TRBD1 as a possible D gene (6 bases). Trimming stripped 3 bases from V and 8 bases from J, with 23 bases between. The CDR3 is 17 residues long. Germline V gene data show CDR1 as SGHAT and CDR2 as FQNNGV. This CDR3 reads CASSLAPPGRGRYEQFF. In DNA form, the CDR3 reads TGTGCCAGCAGCTTGGCTCCCCCCGGCAGGGGCCGGTATGAGCAGTTCTTC.

V is TRBV6-5 and J is TRBJ1-1, with D possibly TRBD1 on 5 matching bases. V was trimmed by 4 bases and J by 8 bases, leaving 23 bases between them. Germline-derived CDR1 and CDR2 are MNHEY and SVGAGI. There are 16 residues in the CDR3. CDR3 sequence: CASSLGTAINELEAFF. The CDR3 DNA sequence: TGTGCCAGCAGTTTAGGGACGGCCATTAACGAGCTAGAAGCTTTCTTT.

This sequence joins TRBV5-1 and TRBJ1-1, with D perhaps matching TRBD1 (6 bases). This CDR3 has 14 residues. The V end was cut by 2 bases, the J end by 7 bases, with 15 bases between. Looked up from germline, CDR1 is SGHRS and CDR2 is YFSETQ. The CDR3 DNA reads TGCGCCAGCAGCTTAGACAGGACCATTTTTGAAGCTTTCTTT. This sequence encodes CASSLDRTIFEAFF.

The chain combines TRBV27 with TRBJ1-2; 7 positions match TRBD1. Germline values: CDR1 MNHEY, CDR2 SMNVEV (reference sequence). With V trimmed by 5 bases and J by 8 bases, 11 bases remained unmatched. The CDR3 is 14 residues long. CDR3 nucleotide sequence: TGTGCCAGCAGTCCATCAGGGGGAATGTGGGGCTACACCTTC. It yields the protein CASSPSGGMWGYTF.

The chain combines TRBV6-6 with TRBJ2-1; the D gene is possibly TRBD2 (5 bases). This CDR3 spans 14 amino acids. With 5 bases removed from V and 4 bases from J, the gap between germline ends came to 12 bases. In germline, CDR1 is MNHNY, CDR2 SVGAGI (reference sequence). CDR3 loop: CASSERSAYNEQFF. CDR3 DNA sequence: TGTGCCAGCAGTGAGCGGAGCGCGTACAATGAGCAGTTCTTC.

In this sample, this clone turned up once. This specimen includes other DNA sequences encoding the same CDR3. J is TRBJ2-1 and V is TRBV5-1; 11 nucleotides line up with TRBD2. CDR1 SGHRS and CDR2 YFSETQ come from the germline V gene. The CDR3 covers 15 residues. Losses at the gene ends were 3 bases for V and 4 bases for J; bases not matched to a gene: 3. In DNA, the CDR3 is TGCGCCAGCAGCTCGGGGACTAGCGGTTACAATGAGCAGTTCTTC. Translation: CASSSGTSGYNEQFF. The full variable domain, in which reference TRBV5-1 and TRBJ2-1 provide the parts outside the CDR3, is KAGVTQTPRYLIKTRGQQVTLSCSPISGHRSVSWYQQTPGQGLQFLFEYFSETQRNKGNFPGRFSGRQFSNSRSEMNVSTLELGDSALYLCASSSGTSGYNEQFFGPGTRLTVL.

In the case of this clone: This sample includes further DNA sequences coding for the same CDR3. The CDR3 region has the DNA TGCGCCAGTTCCCGGGACATAAGCTACGAGCAGTACTTC. Amino acids: CASSRDISYEQYF. The V and J genes are TRBV5-1 and TRBJ2-7, with D tentatively TRBD1 (6 bases). With 8 bases removed from V and 3 bases from J, the gap between germline ends came to 15 bases. There are 13 residues in the CDR3. Germline V gene lookup returns CDR1 SGHRS and CDR2 YFSETQ.

This CDR3 is CAWSKTMRDKNIQYF. CDR3 DNA: TGTGCCTGGAGTAAGACGATGCGGGACAAAAACATTCAGTACTTC. The chain links TRBV30 to TRBJ2-4; maybe TRBD2 (6 bases). The germline V gene encodes CDR1 GTSNPN and CDR2 SVGIG (reference sequence). The CDR3 loop spans 15 amino acids. Trimming shortened V by 2 bases and J by 3 bases, and 14 bases separated the two germline ends.

This chain's CDR3 is CASSFPDVKETQYF. CDR3 DNA: TGTGCCAGCAGCTTCCCGGACGTCAAAGAGACCCAGTACTTC. J is TRBJ2-5 and V is TRBV7-2; D is undetermined. V lost 3 bases and J lost 3, with 11 bases in between. Germline V gene sequence: CDR1 SGHTA, CDR2 FQGNSA. The CDR3 extends over 14 amino acids.

The chain carries TRBV5-5 and TRBJ1-4; TRBD1 is a possible D gene (5 bases). Trimming shortened V by 4 bases and J by 8 bases, and 9 bases separated the two germline ends. The CDR3 sequence is 12 residues long. CDR1 is SGHKS, CDR2 YYEKEE, per germline (reference sequence). The CDR3 region has the DNA TGTGCCAGCAGCCGGCGGGGGGAAAAACTGTTTTTT. Its protein is CASSRRGEKLFF.

The chain recombines TRBV7-8 with TRBJ1-1; tentatively, D is TRBD1 (6 bases). The CDR3 is made up of 16 amino acids. V was pared by 0 bases and J by 5 bases, with 16 bases between. Germline V gene data show CDR1 as SGHVS and CDR2 as FQNEAQ. Written as DNA, the CDR3 is TGTGCCAGCAGCTTAGCTGGGGGCGGGCTTAGGACTGAAGCTTTCTTT. Its protein product is CASSLAGGGLRTEAFF. Looking up the rest from reference TRBV7-8 and TRBJ1-1 gives the full variable domain: GAGVSQSPRYKVAKRGQDVALRCDPISGHVSLFWYQQALGQGPEFLTYFQNEAQLDKSGLPSDRFFAERPEGSVSTLKIQRTQQEDSAVYLCASSLAGGGLRTEAFFGQGTRLTVV.

This clone was recorded only once. The chain joins TRBV5-1 to TRBJ2-1; 8 positions match TRBD2. Germline V CDR1 and CDR2: SGHRS, YFSETQ. The CDR3 runs to 14 residues. The J segment lost 10 bases and the V segment lost 2 bases, leaving 8 bases of the junction unmatched. The CDR3 sequence: CASSFEGLAYEQFF. The CDR3 region has the DNA TGCGCCAGCAGCTTCGAAGGACTAGCTTACGAGCAGTTCTTC.

The CDR3 sequence is CASSPPGRERRADTQYF. In DNA, the CDR3 is TGTGCCAGCAGCCCACCCGGGAGGGAGCGACGCGCAGATACGCAGTATTTT. The chain combines TRBV11-2 with TRBJ2-3; the match to TRBD2 covers 8 bases. Trimming took 5 bases from V and 4 from J; bases not matched to a gene: 14. This CDR3 comprises 17 residues. Germline V lookup: CDR1 SGHAT, CDR2 FQNNGV.

The chain joins TRBV9 to TRBJ1-1; D not resolved. V lost 0 bases and J lost 0, with 12 bases in between. The CDR3 loop spans 16 amino acids. Germline-derived CDR1 and CDR2 are SGDLS and YYNGEE. The CDR3 is CASSVAPGGVNTEAFF. Written as DNA, the CDR3 is TGTGCCAGCAGCGTAGCCCCCGGAGGAGTGAACACTGAAGCTTTCTTT.

V gene TRBV5-6 combines with J gene TRBJ2-4; D gene unclear. The CDR3 loop spans 17 amino acids. V dropped 2 bases and J dropped 0 bases, with 15 bases sitting between them. CDR1 and CDR2 (germline): SGHDT, YYEEEE. This chain's CDR3 is CASSFRSFPLAKNIQYF. The CDR3 coding sequence is TGTGCCAGCAGCTTTCGTAGTTTTCCTTTAGCCAAAAACATTCAGTACTTC.